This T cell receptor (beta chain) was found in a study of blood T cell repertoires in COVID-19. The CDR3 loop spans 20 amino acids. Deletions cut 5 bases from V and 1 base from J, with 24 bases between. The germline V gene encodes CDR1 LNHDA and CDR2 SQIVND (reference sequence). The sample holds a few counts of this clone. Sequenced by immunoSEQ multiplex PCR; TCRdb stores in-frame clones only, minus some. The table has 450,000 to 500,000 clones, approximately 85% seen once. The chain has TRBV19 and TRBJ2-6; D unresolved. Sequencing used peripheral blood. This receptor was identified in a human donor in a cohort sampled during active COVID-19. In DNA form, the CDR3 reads TGTGCCAGTAGTCCCCCTTCGGTCTTAGCCGCCTTATCTGGGGCCAACGTCCTGACTTTC. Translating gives CASSPPSVLAALSGANVLTF.